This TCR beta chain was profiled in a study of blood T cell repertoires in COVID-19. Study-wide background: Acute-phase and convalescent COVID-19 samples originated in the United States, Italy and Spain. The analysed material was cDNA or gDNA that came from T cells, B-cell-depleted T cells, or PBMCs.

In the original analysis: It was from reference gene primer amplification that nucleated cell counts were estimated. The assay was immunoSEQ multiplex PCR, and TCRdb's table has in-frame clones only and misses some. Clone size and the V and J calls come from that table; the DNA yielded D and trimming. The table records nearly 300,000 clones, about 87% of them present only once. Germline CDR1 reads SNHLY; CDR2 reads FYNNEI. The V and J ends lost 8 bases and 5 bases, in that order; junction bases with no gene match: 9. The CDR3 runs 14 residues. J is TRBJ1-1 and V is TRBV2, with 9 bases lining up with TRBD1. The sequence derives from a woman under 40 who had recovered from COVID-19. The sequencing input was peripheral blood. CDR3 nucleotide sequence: TGTGCCAGCCGCCTAGGGGGGACAGGGACTGAAGCTTTCTTT. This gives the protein CASRLGGTGTEAFF. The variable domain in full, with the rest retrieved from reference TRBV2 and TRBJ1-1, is EPEVTQTPSHQVTQMGQEVILRCVPISNHLYFYWYRQILGQKVEFLVSFYNNEISEKSEIFDDQFSVERPDGSNFTLKIRSTKLEDSAMYFCASRLGGTGTEAFFGQGTRLTVV.